This T cell receptor (beta chain) was documented in a study of blood T cell repertoires in COVID-19. The CDR3 is 16 residues long. The germline gives CDR1 SGHVS, CDR2 FQNEAQ. V lost 4 bases, J lost 5 bases, and 11 bases stayed unmatched. Original processing methods: By means of reference gene primer amplification, nucleated cell counts were estimated. This table comes from immunoSEQ multiplex PCR, and its TCRdb copy is limited to in-frame clones, with some not included. V and J calls plus clone size are reproduced from that table; the DNA served to infer D and trimming. The sample holds approximately 350,000 clones, roughly 90% seen once.

This TCR was recovered from a woman aged 25 to 45 who had recovered from COVID-19. The sequenced material came from PBMCs or T cells enriched from blood (not recorded which). The chain links TRBV7-8 to TRBJ2-5; TRBD2 aligns across 9 bases. CDR3 DNA sequence: TGTGCCAGCAGCTATAATAGCGGGAGACTCGCGGAGACCCAGTACTTC. It encodes CASSYNSGRLAETQYF.